These 9 T cell receptor beta chains came from one sample sequenced in a study of T cells in Graves' hyperthyroidism and ophthalmopathy. TCR beta CDR3 regions were amplified from RNA transcripts. Using the HTBI primer set, a first-round RT-PCR was run on the TCR CDR3. TCRdb analysed the multiplex PCR reads with MiXCR anew, one entry per CDR3 protein. Among fewer than 200,000 distinct CDR3 sequences listed, about a sixth were seen once. Sequencing was carried out using blood. The receptor source for this set is a woman between 45 and 65 years old with Graves' hyperthyroidism.

This clonotype showed up many times. The chain joins TRBV9 to TRBJ1-6, with 7 nucleotides matching TRBD1. The V gene end was trimmed by 6 bases and the J gene end by 7 bases; junction bases not matched to a gene: 13. Germline lookup yields CDR1 SGDLS and CDR2 YYNGEE. This CDR3 has 16 amino acids. CDR3 residues: CASTASTGYSNSPLHF. As DNA, the CDR3 is TGTGCCAGCACCGCCTCGACAGGGTATTCGAATTCACCCCTCCACTTT.

This clonotype has just a few counts. This sequence joins TRBV4-2 and TRBJ1-2, with 11 bases aligning to TRBD1. The CDR3 has 16 residues. From germline, CDR1 is LGHNA and CDR2 YNFKEQ. The J segment lost 8 bases and the V segment lost 1 base, leaving 9 bases of the junction unmatched. DNA for the CDR3: TGTGCCAGCAGCCAAGGGACAGGGGGCAGACTGGGAGGCTACACCTTC. Its translation: CASSQGTGGRLGGYTF.

In its sample, this clonotype was seen many times. The chain is built from TRBV7-3 and TRBJ2-1, with D maybe TRBD2 (6 bases). Looked up from germline, CDR1 is SGHTA and CDR2 is FQGTGA. V gave up 1 base and J gave up 1 base, with 20 bases separating them. The CDR3 length is 19 residues. The CDR3, as DNA: TGTGCCAGCAGCTTAAGGGCCCTAGCGTTCAGAGGGTCCTACAATGAGCAGTTCTTC. Encoded protein: CASSLRALAFRGSYNEQFF.

The sample holds many counts of this clonotype. This rearrangement joins TRBV27 to TRBJ1-2; maybe TRBD1 (5 bases). Trimming took off 8 bases at V and 7 bases at J, with 20 bases between the two ends. Germline V lookup: CDR1 MNHEY, CDR2 SMNVEV (reference sequence). The CDR3 covers 14 residues. DNA of the CDR3: TGTGCCAGCTTTCCCGGGACGGCCGGAGGTGGCTACACCTTC. Translating gives CASFPGTAGGGYTF.

This clonotype was seen ten or more times. The chain recombines TRBV7-9 with TRBJ2-5, with no clear D. V was shortened by 2 bases and J by 4 bases, with 8 bases between the two germline ends. In germline, CDR1 is SEHNR, CDR2 FQNEAQ (reference sequence). The CDR3 extends over 13 amino acids. The CDR3 DNA sequence: TGTGCCAGCAGCTTACGGGCGCCAGAGACCCAGTACTTC. Translating it yields CASSLRAPETQYF.

This clonotype was recorded once. The chain carries TRBV2 and TRBJ1-4; 7 positions agree with TRBD1. V trimming: 7 bases; J trimming: 11 bases; junction bases outside the gene matches: 16. Germline-derived CDR1 and CDR2 are SNHLY and FYNNEI. The CDR3 sequence is 15 residues long. CDR3 coding DNA: TGTGCCAGCACCACTCCGACAGGGACAGTCTCCAAACTGTTTTTT. Residues: CASTTPTGTVSKLFF.

At least ten counts were recorded for this clonotype. The V gene is TRBV6-2 or TRBV6-3, the J gene TRBJ2-7, with D possibly matching TRBD2 (6 bases). V was shortened by 4 bases and J by 3 bases, with 13 bases between the two germline ends. CDR1 MNHEY and CDR2 SVGEGT come from the germline V gene. The length of the CDR3 is 14 residues. CDR3 amino acids: CASSSPGLYYEQYF. The DNA of the CDR3 is TGTGCCAGCAGTTCTCCGGGACTTTACTACGAGCAGTACTTC.

This clonotype was counted many times. V usage is TRBV13 and J usage is TRBJ2-7; TRBD2 is a possible D gene (5 bases). V was cut by 0 bases and J by 3 bases, with 9 bases left in between. The CDR3 sequence is 14 residues long. Germline V CDR1 and CDR2: PRHDT, FYEKMQ (reference sequence). The CDR3 DNA reads TGTGCCAGCAGCTTAGGGGAGGAGTTCTACGAGCAGTACTTC. Its translation is CASSLGEEFYEQYF.

The J gene is TRBJ2-5, the V gene TRBV6-2 or TRBV6-3, with 8 bases identical to TRBD1. V gave up 4 bases and J gave up 3 bases; unmatched junction bases: 4. The CDR3 extends over 14 amino acids. From germline, CDR1 is MNHEY and CDR2 SVGEGT. CDR3: CASSSLTGEETQYF. In nucleotides, the CDR3 is TGTGCCAGCAGTTCCCTGACAGGGGAAGAGACCCAGTACTTC.